Below, 29 T cell receptor beta chains from the same sample are listed, as sequenced in a study of shared clonotypes between healthy human individuals. Profiled with immunoSEQ multiplex PCR; TCRdb holds only in-frame clones, not every one. Here the sample spans 1.4 million to 1.5 million clones, 95% to 97% being singletons. The sequencing sample was made of naive CD4+ T cells sorted from blood. Subset indicated: CD45RA+ positively selected. The receptor set was obtained from a man in his thirties or forties in good health.

The chain recombines TRBV13 with TRBJ2-5; D may correspond to TRBD1 or TRBD2 (6 bases each). V lost 5 bases and J lost 4, with 11 bases in between. CDR3 length: 13 residues. CDR1 is PRHDT, CDR2 FYEKMQ, per germline (reference sequence). CDR3 in amino acids: CASSRGPGETQYF. The CDR3 DNA is TGTGCCAGCAGCCGGGGGCCGGGAGAGACCCAGTACTTC.

This chain uses TRBV2 with TRBJ2-7, with D perhaps matching TRBD2 (7 bases). The V gene's germline CDR1 is SNHLY and CDR2 FYNNEI. Trimming took off 8 bases at V and 2 bases at J, with 16 bases between the two ends. This CDR3 has 14 amino acids. This CDR3 reads CASYRASGAYEQYF. Written as DNA, the CDR3 is TGTGCCAGCTACAGGGCTAGCGGAGCCTACGAGCAGTACTTC. The complete variable domain, with remaining parts taken from reference TRBV2 and TRBJ2-7, reads EPEVTQTPSHQVTQMGQEVILRCVPISNHLYFYWYRQILGQKVEFLVSFYNNEISEKSEIFDDQFSVERPDGSNFTLKIRSTKLEDSAMYFCASYRASGAYEQYFGPGTRLTVT.

The chain couples TRBV13 to TRBJ1-3; D remains ambiguous. The germline V gene encodes CDR1 PRHDT and CDR2 FYEKMQ (reference sequence). V was trimmed by 0 bases and J by 1 base, leaving 13 bases between them. This CDR3 has 17 residues. This CDR3 is CASSLGQPGKSGNTIYF. The CDR3 DNA sequence: TGTGCCAGCAGCTTAGGGCAGCCAGGAAAATCTGGAAACACCATATATTTT.

The chain is built from TRBV5-1 and TRBJ1-1; TRBD1 is a possible D gene (6 bases). The CDR3 has 13 residues. The ends were cut back, 4 bases at V and 4 bases at J, with 11 bases in the middle. Germline V gene data show CDR1 as SGHRS and CDR2 as YFSETQ. The CDR3 DNA is TGCGCCAGCAGCCCACAGGGTATCACTGAAGCTTTCTTT. It yields the protein CASSPQGITEAFF. Full variable domain (remainder filled in from reference TRBV5-1 and TRBJ1-1): KAGVTQTPRYLIKTRGQQVTLSCSPISGHRSVSWYQQTPGQGLQFLFEYFSETQRNKGNFPGRFSGRQFSNSRSEMNVSTLELGDSALYLCASSPQGITEAFFGQGTRLTVV.

This clone appeared a single time. The chain is built from TRBV11-3 and TRBJ2-7; 7 positions agree with TRBD2. Germline V CDR1 and CDR2: SGHNT, YENEEA. The CDR3 has 18 amino acids. V lost 5 bases, J lost 3 bases, and 19 bases stayed unmatched. Here the CDR3 reads CASSGPPGGGSASYEQYF. As DNA, the CDR3 is TGTGCCAGCAGCGGTCCCCCGGGAGGAGGTAGTGCTAGCTACGAGCAGTACTTC. Looking up the rest from reference TRBV11-3 and TRBJ2-7 gives the full variable domain: EAGVVQSPRYKIIEKKQPVAFWCNPISGHNTLYWYLQNLGQGPELLIRYENEEAVDDSQLPKDRFSAERLKGVDSTLKIQPAELGDSAVYLCASSGPPGGGSASYEQYFGPGTRLTVT.

The CDR3 nucleotides read TGTGCCAGCAGCTCGGTCCTAGGGGGGGAGACCCAGTACTTC. Translated: CASSSVLGGETQYF. The chain links TRBV5-4 to TRBJ2-5, with D possibly being TRBD1 or TRBD2 (6 bases each). This CDR3 is 14 amino acids long. The germline V gene encodes CDR1 SGHNT and CDR2 YYREEE (reference sequence). The V gene lost 3 bases and the J gene lost 5 bases, with 14 bases spanning the gap. Full variable domain (remainder filled in from reference TRBV5-4 and TRBJ2-5): ETGVTQSPTHLIKTRGQQVTLRCSSQSGHNTVSWYQQALGQGPQFIFQYYREEENGRGNFPPRFSGLQFPNYSSELNVNALELDDSALYLCASSSVLGGETQYFGPGTRLLVL.

This chain uses TRBV10-1 with TRBJ2-3; weak D call: TRBD1 (5 bases). The V gene lost 4 bases and the J gene lost 3 bases, with 11 bases spanning the gap. Germline V gene sequence: CDR1 WNHNN, CDR2 SYGVQD (reference sequence). This CDR3 spans 14 amino acids. The CDR3 here is CASSVGRVTDTQYF. DNA for the CDR3: TGCGCCAGCAGTGTGGGCAGGGTGACAGATACGCAGTATTTT.

This chain connects TRBV6-1 to TRBJ1-1; D is uncertain. CDR1 is MNHNS and CDR2 is SASEGT in the germline V gene. V was cut by 11 bases and J by 1 base, with 14 bases left in between. The length of the CDR3 is 13 residues. The CDR3 loop reads CAGLGWGNTEAFF. The DNA of the CDR3 is TGTGCCGGACTGGGATGGGGGAACACTGAAGCTTTCTTT.

The chain couples TRBV4-1 to TRBJ2-1, with D hard to call. The length of the CDR3 is 14 residues. V was clipped by 4 bases and J by 3 bases, with 10 bases between them. Germline loops: CDR1 MGHRA, CDR2 YSYEKL. For the CDR3, the DNA is TGCGCCAGCAGCCGGCGGAGCCACTACAATGAGCAGTTCTTC. It codes for CASSRRSHYNEQFF.

This rearrangement joins TRBV27 to TRBJ2-7; 16 nucleotides line up with TRBD2. The germline gives CDR1 MNHEY, CDR2 SMNVEV (reference sequence). This CDR3 comprises 15 residues. V trimming: 6 bases; J trimming: 7 bases; junction bases outside the gene matches: 6. The CDR3 spells CASRGLAGGLREQYF. The CDR3 region has the DNA TGTGCCAGCAGGGGACTAGCGGGAGGGTTAAGGGAGCAGTACTTC.

The rearrangement uses TRBV12-5 and TRBJ1-2; unclear D gene. This CDR3 spans 14 amino acids. V lost 3 bases and J lost 8, with 16 bases in between. Germline CDR1 and CDR2: LGHNT and FRNRAP. The DNA for the CDR3 is TGTGCTAGTGGTTTCCCCACAGCCCAGGAGGGCTACACCTTC. Its translation is CASGFPTAQEGYTF.

This clone occurred a few times. The J gene is TRBJ1-1, the V gene TRBV5-4; D gene ambiguous. CDR1 is SGHNT, CDR2 YYREEE, per germline (reference sequence). This CDR3 is built from 12 residues. Trimming removed 0 bases from V and 9 bases from J, with 9 bases in between. The CDR3 DNA reads as TGTGCCAGCAGCTTGGACACAGTGAAAGCTTTCTTT. It is translated as CASSLDTVKAFF.

In its sample, this clone was seen once. The CDR3 here is CASSVDPAGGLTDTQYF. CDR3 sequence (DNA): TGTGCCAGCAGCGTAGATCCAGCGGGAGGCCTCACAGATACGCAGTATTTT. The chain is built from TRBV9 and TRBJ2-3; the match to TRBD2 covers 9 bases. The CDR3 consists of 17 residues. Germline values: CDR1 SGDLS, CDR2 YYNGEE. Losses at the gene ends were 0 bases for V and 2 bases for J; bases not matched to a gene: 7.

The chain uses TRBV9 and TRBJ2-1; the D gene is possibly TRBD2 (6 bases). Per the germline V gene, CDR1 is SGDLS and CDR2 is YYNGEE. V lost 4 bases and J lost 12, with 23 bases in between. The CDR3 has 15 residues. The CDR3 DNA reads as TGTGCCAGCAGCTCGACCGGGACTGGACGTTCGGGGCAGTTCTTC. It translates to CASSSTGTGRSGQFF.

The CDR3 DNA reads TGTGCCAGCAGCCATAGTTTTAGAACTAGCGGGAAAGAAGAGACCCAGTACTTC. Its translation is CASSHSFRTSGKEETQYF. The chain links TRBV14 to TRBJ2-5; 10 positions agree with TRBD2. The CDR3 length is 18 residues. CDR1 is SGHDN and CDR2 is FVKESK in the germline V gene. Trimming cost V 3 bases and J 3 bases; bases outside gene matches: 13.

The gene calls are TRBV27 and TRBJ2-1; D call uncertain. V was trimmed by 6 bases and J by 9 bases, leaving 9 bases between them. The CDR3 sequence is 11 residues long. Germline V gene lookup returns CDR1 MNHEY and CDR2 SMNVEV (reference sequence). The DNA of the CDR3 is TGTGCCAGCAGCTCCAGAGCTGAGCAGTTCTTC. It encodes CASSSRAEQFF.

The chain couples TRBV5-4 to TRBJ2-1, with 12 bases identical to TRBD2. CDR3 length: 15 amino acids. V shed 1 base, J shed 7 bases, and the junction held 3 bases outside the gene matches. The V gene's germline CDR1 is SGHNT and CDR2 YYREEE (reference sequence). The CDR3 sequence: CASSLRTSGTNEQFF. The CDR3 DNA reads TGTGCCAGCAGCTTGAGGACTAGCGGGACGAATGAGCAGTTCTTC. The variable domain in full, with the rest retrieved from reference TRBV5-4 and TRBJ2-1, is ETGVTQSPTHLIKTRGQQVTLRCSSQSGHNTVSWYQQALGQGPQFIFQYYREEENGRGNFPPRFSGLQFPNYSSELNVNALELDDSALYLCASSLRTSGTNEQFFGPGTRLTVL.

The V gene is TRBV6-1, the J gene TRBJ2-7, with 8 bases aligning to TRBD1. Trimming took 5 bases from V and 6 from J; bases not matched to a gene: 12. CDR1 is MNHNS, CDR2 SASEGT, per germline. The CDR3 is 15 amino acids. CDR3 nucleotides: TGTGCCAGCAGTACTGGGACAGGTCCTGGCACCGAGCAGTACTTC. Residues: CASSTGTGPGTEQYF.

This chain joins TRBV6-1 and TRBJ2-7, with D uncertain. Per germline, CDR1 MNHNS and CDR2 SASEGT. This CDR3 has 15 amino acids. Deletions cut 1 base from V and 7 bases from J, with 17 bases between. This CDR3 reads CASSEEAQYLWEQYF. DNA for the CDR3: TGTGCCAGCAGTGAAGAGGCTCAGTACCTTTGGGAGCAGTACTTC.

Comment on this clone: The sample contains more than one DNA sequence encoding this CDR3. V and J are TRBV28 and TRBJ2-7, with 11 bases matching TRBD2. CDR3 length equals 14 residues. Germline V gene data show CDR1 as MDHEN and CDR2 as SYDVKM. V trimming: 5 bases; J trimming: 2 bases; junction bases outside the gene matches: 2. CDR3 protein: CASSGTSGPYEQYF. CDR3 sequence (DNA): TGTGCCAGCAGTGGGACTAGCGGCCCCTACGAGCAGTACTTC.

The chain joins TRBV9 to TRBJ2-2; 11 nucleotides line up with TRBD2. V dropped 0 bases and J dropped 5; count of bases not matched to a gene: 9. Looked up from germline, CDR1 is SGDLS and CDR2 is YYNGEE. The CDR3 sequence is 18 residues long. DNA for the CDR3: TGTGCCAGCAGCGTAGTGGGGACTAGCGGTTATGCAACCGGGGAGCTGTTTTTT. Translated: CASSVVGTSGYATGELFF.

The gene calls are TRBV28 and TRBJ2-7, with no clear D. The CDR3 is 10 residues long. V gave up 9 bases and J gave up 6 bases, with 9 bases separating them. Looked up from germline, CDR1 is MDHEN and CDR2 is SYDVKM. CDR3 bases: TGTGCCAGGCTAGTTTTCGAGCAGTACTTC. Its translation is CARLVFEQYF. Based on the CDR3 plus reference TRBV28 and TRBJ2-7, the full variable domain is DVKVTQSSRYLVKRTGEKVFLECVQDMDHENMFWYRQDPGLGLRLIYFSYDVKMKEKGDIPEGYSVSREKKERFSLILESASTNQTSMYLCARLVFEQYFGPGTRLTVT.

CDR3 DNA: TGTGCCAGCAGCCCCGTCAGAGGGGCCGACAATGAGCAGTTCTTC. Its translation is CASSPVRGADNEQFF. This chain uses TRBV11-2 with TRBJ2-1; D possibly uses TRBD1 or TRBD2 (5 bases each). CDR3 length equals 15 residues. Deletions cut 5 bases from V and 5 bases from J, with 16 bases between. Germline CDR1 is SGHAT and CDR2 is FQNNGV.

This sequence joins TRBV19 and TRBJ1-1; 7 positions match TRBD1. CDR1 and CDR2 from the germline V gene are LNHDA and SQIVND (reference sequence). This CDR3 is built from 15 residues. Unmatched junction bases numbered 9, after V lost 5 bases and J lost 3 bases. The CDR3 DNA is TGTGCCAGTAGTCGCGACTACAGGGGTGACACTGAAGCTTTCTTT. Amino acids: CASSRDYRGDTEAFF. The full variable domain, with the rest looked up from reference TRBV19 and TRBJ1-1, is DGGITQSPKYLFRKEGQNVTLSCEQNLNHDAMYWYRQDPGQGLRLIYYSQIVNDFQKGDIAEGYSVSREKKESFPLTVTSAQKNPTAFYLCASSRDYRGDTEAFFGQGTRLTVV.

CDR3 sequence (DNA): TGTGCCAGCCTGAAGGAAGATAGCGGGTACGAGCAGTACTTC. Translated: CASLKEDSGYEQYF. The chain employs TRBV2 and TRBJ2-7; TRBD2 aligns across 7 bases. Trimming cost V 8 bases and J 4 bases; bases outside gene matches: 11. Germline CDR1 is SNHLY and CDR2 is FYNNEI. This CDR3 is 14 amino acids long.

The J gene is TRBJ2-7, the V gene TRBV2; 16 bases fit TRBD2. V lost 6 bases, J lost 7 bases, and 9 bases stayed unmatched. The CDR3 has 16 residues. Germline CDR1 and CDR2: SNHLY and FYNNEI. The CDR3 loop is CASRKGLAGGPGEQYF. Here the CDR3 DNA reads TGTGCCAGCAGAAAGGGACTAGCGGGAGGGCCGGGTGAGCAGTACTTC.

The chain employs TRBV9 and TRBJ1-5, with D unresolved. Germline lookup yields CDR1 SGDLS and CDR2 YYNGEE. The CDR3 extends over 15 amino acids. V lost 4 bases and J lost 6, with 17 bases in between. The CDR3 DNA reads as TGTGCCAGCAGCCCCGGGCGTTCTAAGGGTCAGCCCCAGCATTTT. It is translated as CASSPGRSKGQPQHF.

The genes are TRBV19 and TRBJ2-6, with 7 bases fitting TRBD1. The junction had 3 bases not matched to a gene; V was cut back by 8 bases and J by 2 bases. The CDR3 covers 14 residues. Germline CDR1 LNHDA, CDR2 SQIVND (reference sequence). The CDR3 DNA reads TGTGCCAGTGCCACAGGGGCTGGGGCCAACGTCCTGACTTTC. It yields the protein CASATGAGANVLTF.

The V gene is TRBV10-3, the J gene TRBJ2-7; D is perhaps TRBD1 or TRBD2 (5 bases each). CDR1 is ENHRY, CDR2 SYGVKD, per germline. V was pared by 6 bases and J by 0 bases, with 27 bases between. The CDR3 consists of 19 residues. CDR3 region: CAIRGTDPDSTPSSYEQYF. The CDR3 DNA reads TGTGCCATCAGGGGGACGGACCCGGACTCAACCCCGAGCTCCTACGAGCAGTACTTC.